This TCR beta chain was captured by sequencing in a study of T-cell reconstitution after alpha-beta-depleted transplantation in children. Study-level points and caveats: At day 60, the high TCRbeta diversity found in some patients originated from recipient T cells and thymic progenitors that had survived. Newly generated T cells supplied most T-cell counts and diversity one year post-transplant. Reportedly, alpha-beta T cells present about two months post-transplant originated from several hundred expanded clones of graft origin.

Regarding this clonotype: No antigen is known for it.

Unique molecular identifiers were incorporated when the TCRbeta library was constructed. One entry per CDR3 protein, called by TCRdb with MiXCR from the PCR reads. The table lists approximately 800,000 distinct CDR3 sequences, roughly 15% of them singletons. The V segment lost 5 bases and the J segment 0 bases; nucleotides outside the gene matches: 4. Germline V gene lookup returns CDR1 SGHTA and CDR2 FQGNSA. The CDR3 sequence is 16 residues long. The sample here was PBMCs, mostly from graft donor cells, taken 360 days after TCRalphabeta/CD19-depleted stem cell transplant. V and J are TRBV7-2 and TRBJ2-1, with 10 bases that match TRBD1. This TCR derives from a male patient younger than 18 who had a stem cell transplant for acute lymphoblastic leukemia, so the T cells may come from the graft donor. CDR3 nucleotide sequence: TGTGCCAGCAGCCCGACAGGGGGCAACTCCTACAATGAGCAGTTCTTC. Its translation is CASSPTGGNSYNEQFF.